A selection of T cell receptor beta chains follows, all from one sample in a study of cytotoxic CD8 clonotypes in ibrutinib-treated CLL. The table came from immunoSEQ multiplex PCR; TCRdb's copy has only in-frame clones and leaves some out. This sample has over 120,000 clones, with around 76% found just once. The material was PBMCs, obtained after 24 months of ibrutinib treatment. The receptor source for this set is a human donor with chronic lymphocytic leukemia. Both conserved end residues are part of each CDR3. Each record gives: J gene, V gene, clone size, D gene, CDR3 DNA, CDR3 protein. The D gene is left open where the match is weak. For some rows the clone size is stated as once, few or many, or as a class when expanded; others skip it.

J: TRBJ2-7
V: TRBV9
size: NA
D: NA
DNA: TGTGCCAGCAGCGTAGGGCCCCTCTACGAGCAGTACTTC
CDR3: CASSVGPLYEQYF

J: TRBJ1-2
V: TRBV6-5
size: NA
D: NA
DNA: TGTGCCAGCACGCCCCTTGGGGGGGGCTACACCTTC
CDR3: CASTPLGGGYTF

J: TRBJ1-1
V: TRBV6-1
size: NA
D: NA
DNA: TGTGCCAGCAGTGTCTATTTGAACACTGAAGCTTTCTTT
CDR3: CASSVYLNTEAFF

J: TRBJ2-1
V: TRBV10-3
size: NA
D: TRBD2
DNA: TGTGCCATCAGACCCCTAGCGGGCGCGCACAATGAGCAGTTCTTC
CDR3: CAIRPLAGAHNEQFF

J: TRBJ2-2
V: TRBV30
size: many
D: NA
DNA: TGTGCCTGGAGGGTAGGGACCTACACCGGGGAGCTGTTTTTT
CDR3: CAWRVGTYTGELFF

J: TRBJ2-3
V: TRBV18
size: NA
D: TRBD2
DNA: TGTGCCAGCTCACCGGGACTAGCGGGAGTTCGTGATACGCAGTATTTT
CDR3: CASSPGLAGVRDTQYF

J: TRBJ2-1
V: TRBV18
size: many
D: NA
DNA: TGTGCCAGCTCACCGGGACGCCTCAATGAGCAGTTCTTC
CDR3: CASSPGRLNEQFF

J: TRBJ2-2
V: TRBV7-6
size: few
D: TRBD1
DNA: TGTGCCAGCAGCTTGCAGGGGGCGGGCGGGGAGCTGTTTTTT
CDR3: CASSLQGAGGELFF

J: TRBJ2-1
V: TRBV2
size: NA
D: TRBD2
DNA: TGTGCCAGCAGTCCTAGCGGGACGAGCTCCTACAATGAGCAGTTCTTC
CDR3: CASSPSGTSSYNEQFF

J: TRBJ2-7
V: TRBV18
size: medium-sized
D: NA
DNA: TGTGCCAGCTCACCCTACCGGGGCAGCGAGCAGTACTTC
CDR3: CASSPYRGSEQYF

J: TRBJ1-4
V: TRBV7-2
size: NA
D: NA
DNA: TGTGCCAGCAGCCCCCGGGGGGGAGCTAATGAAAAACTGTTTTTT
CDR3: CASSPRGGANEKLFF

J: TRBJ2-1
V: TRBV7-2
size: NA
D: NA
DNA: TGTGCCAGCCGGAACCAGGGGTCCGGTGAGCAGTTCTTC
CDR3: CASRNQGSGEQFF

J: TRBJ2-2
V: TRBV28
size: NA
D: TRBD2
DNA: TGTGCCAGCGGACAAGCGGGAGGGGGGTCCGGGGAGCTGTTTTTT
CDR3: CASGQAGGGSGELFF

J: TRBJ1-2
V: TRBV28
size: NA
D: NA
DNA: TGTGCCAGCATCGGGGTGGGACATCGGCCCTATGGCTACACCTTC
CDR3: CASIGVGHRPYGYTF

J: TRBJ1-4
V: TRBV28
size: NA
D: NA
DNA: TGTGCCAGCAGCCCGACCGGGTCTGAAAAACTGTTTTTT
CDR3: CASSPTGSEKLFF

J: TRBJ2-7
V: TRBV7-9
size: NA
D: NA
DNA: TGTGCCAGCAGCTCCCCCCGGCAGGAGGCCTACGAGCAGTACTTC
CDR3: CASSSPRQEAYEQYF

J: TRBJ2-1
V: TRBV4-3
size: NA
D: NA
DNA: TGCGCCAGCAGCCGGCTAGTGAGCTCCTACAATGAGCAGTTCTTC
CDR3: CASSRLVSSYNEQFF

J: TRBJ1-5
V: TRBV28
size: few
D: NA
DNA: TGTGCCAGCAGTCCCCATGGACGAGATCAGCCCCAGCATTTT
CDR3: CASSPHGRDQPQHF

J: TRBJ2-3
V: TRBV25-1
size: NA
D: NA
DNA: TGTGCCAGCAGTGAACCCCCCCTAGATACGCAGTATTTT
CDR3: CASSEPPLDTQYF

J: TRBJ1-1
V: TRBV27
size: NA
D: TRBD1
DNA: TGTGCCACGAGGACAGGGGGGGACACTGAAGCTTTCTTT
CDR3: CATRTGGDTEAFF

J: TRBJ2-7
V: TRBV6-5
size: NA
D: TRBD2
DNA: TGTGCCAGCAGGGCCACTAGCGGGGGCTCCTACGAGCAGTACTTC
CDR3: CASRATSGGSYEQYF

J: TRBJ2-3
V: TRBV27
size: NA
D: NA
DNA: TGTGCCAGCAGGTCGGGCGGTTCTAGCACAGATACGCAGTATTTT
CDR3: CASRSGGSSTDTQYF

J: TRBJ2-7
V: TRBV5-1
size: NA
D: TRBD1
DNA: TGCGCCAGCAGCTTCGGACAGGGGACTTACGAGCAGTACTTC
CDR3: CASSFGQGTYEQYF

J: TRBJ1-2
V: TRBV6-4
size: few
D: TRBD1
DNA: TGTGCCAGCAGTGCAGGAGGCAGGGGGCTAGGCTATGGCTACACCTTC
CDR3: CASSAGGRGLGYGYTF

J: TRBJ1-3
V: TRBV29-1
size: NA
D: NA
DNA: TGCAGCATGAGCTCTGGAAACACCATATATTTT
CDR3: CSMSSGNTIYF

J: TRBJ1-6
V: TRBV28
size: NA
D: TRBD1
DNA: TGTGCCAGCAGTTTATGGGCGCCTACAGGGGCTGGTTCACCCCTCCACTTT
CDR3: CASSLWAPTGAGSPLHF

J: TRBJ2-3
V: TRBV28
size: many
D: NA
DNA: TGTGCCAGCAGTGAAACGCGGGTGCGGGGCACAGATACGCAGTATTTT
CDR3: CASSETRVRGTDTQYF

J: TRBJ2-4
V: TRBV9
size: once
D: NA
DNA: TGTGCCAGCAGCGCTATCATGGAGGCGGGCATTCAGTACTTC
CDR3: CASSAIMEAGIQYF

J: TRBJ1-2
V: TRBV19
size: few
D: NA
DNA: TGTGCCAGTACCCGGACCGACGACTATGGCTACACCTTC
CDR3: CASTRTDDYGYTF

J: TRBJ1-1
V: TRBV10-3
size: NA
D: NA
DNA: TGTGCCAGCCGGGGGAACACTGAAGCTTTCTTT
CDR3: CASRGNTEAFF

J: TRBJ2-7
V: TRBV5-1
size: NA
D: NA
DNA: TGCGCCAGCAGCCCGGGTGGGGGACACTACGAGCAGTACTTC
CDR3: CASSPGGGHYEQYF

J: TRBJ2-2
V: TRBV5-1
size: NA
D: NA
DNA: TGCGCCAGCAGCCCCAGATGGGGGGGGCCGGACACCGGGGAGCTGTTTTTT
CDR3: CASSPRWGGPDTGELFF

J: TRBJ2-7
V: TRBV5-1
size: once
D: NA
DNA: TGCGCCAGCAGCTTGGGGGGCCTCCGGGACACGGACTACGAGCAGTACTTC
CDR3: CASSLGGLRDTDYEQYF

J: TRBJ2-3
V: TRBV6-5
size: NA
D: NA
DNA: TGTGCCAGCAGTTACGCCCTCGTGGCAGATACGCAGTATTTT
CDR3: CASSYALVADTQYF

J: TRBJ1-1
V: TRBV1
size: once
D: NA
DNA: TGCACCCCCCGTCCCCGAGGACCCCAAGGGGGAATGAACACTGAAGCTTTCTTT
CDR3: CTPRPRGPQGGMNTEAFF

J: TRBJ2-5
V: TRBV2
size: NA
D: NA
DNA: TGTGCCAGCAGCGGGCAGGGCAGGTACTTC
CDR3: CASSGQGRYF

J: TRBJ2-3
V: TRBV7-6
size: NA
D: TRBD1
DNA: TGTGCCAGCAGCCCCCAGACAGGGTTGGATACGCAGTATTTT
CDR3: CASSPQTGLDTQYF

J: TRBJ1-2
V: TRBV2
size: few
D: NA
DNA: TGTGCCAGCAGCCCCGACGGGACCTATGGCTACACCTTC
CDR3: CASSPDGTYGYTF

J: TRBJ1-5
V: TRBV5-1
size: NA
D: NA
DNA: TGCGCCAGCAGCTTGGATGGGGACAGCAATCAGCCCCAGCATTTT
CDR3: CASSLDGDSNQPQHF

J: TRBJ2-1
V: TRBV27
size: NA
D: TRBD2
DNA: TGTGCCAGCAGTTTATCCTCCTCTAGCGGATACTACAATGAGCAGTTCTTC
CDR3: CASSLSSSSGYYNEQFF

J: TRBJ2-3
V: TRBV7-9
size: many
D: NA
DNA: TGTGCCAGCAGCCCCGTCGGGGCAGATACGCAGTATTTT
CDR3: CASSPVGADTQYF

J: TRBJ1-2
V: TRBV28
size: NA
D: NA
DNA: TGTGCCAGCAGCGGGCCGAACTATGGCTACACCTTC
CDR3: CASSGPNYGYTF

J: TRBJ2-5
V: TRBV7-3
size: NA
D: NA
DNA: TGTGCCAGCAGCTTAGGGGCAGGTCTTAGGGAGACCCAGTACTTC
CDR3: CASSLGAGLRETQYF

J: TRBJ2-1
V: TRBV29-1
size: once
D: TRBD2
DNA: TGCAGCGTTGAGTCTTGGGGTTGGGCAACGGGGGGCTACAATGAGCAGTTCTTC
CDR3: CSVESWGWATGGYNEQFF

J: TRBJ2-7
V: TRBV11-2
size: once
D: TRBD2
DNA: TGTGCCAGCAGCCCCCTAGCGGGGAATCCGGGCGAGCAGTACTTC
CDR3: CASSPLAGNPGEQYF

J: TRBJ2-5
V: TRBV7-9
size: NA
D: NA
DNA: TGTGCCAGCAGCTCAGAGACCCAGTACTTC
CDR3: CASSSETQYF

J: TRBJ2-7
V: TRBV10-3
size: NA
D: TRBD2
DNA: TGTGCCATCAGACCCAATCCGGGACTAGCGGGGGGCAGCTCCTACGAGCAGTACTTC
CDR3: CAIRPNPGLAGGSSYEQYF

J: TRBJ2-5
V: TRBV18
size: many
D: TRBD2
DNA: TGTGCCAGCTCACCAGCGCAGGCGGGAGGGGCGGAGACCCAGTACTTC
CDR3: CASSPAQAGGAETQYF

J: TRBJ2-7
V: TRBV5-1
size: NA
D: NA
DNA: TGCGCCAGCAGCCAAGACTGGAACGAGCAGTACTTC
CDR3: CASSQDWNEQYF